This T cell receptor beta chain was recovered during a study of TIL therapy for anti-PD-1-resistant metastatic lung cancer. V was pared by 5 bases and J by 5 bases, with 11 bases of the junction left unmatched. The germline gives CDR1 SEHNR, CDR2 FQNEAQ (reference sequence). The length of the CDR3 is 17 residues. This was the immunoSEQ v3 assay. Assay: immunoSEQ multiplex PCR; the TCRdb copy retains only in-frame clones and omits some. Of 10,000 or so clones in the sample, about 74% were seen once. The time point is: pre-treatment sample, taken before nivolumab and TIL therapy. Tumor tissue came from excised metastases, mostly pleural nodules or supraclavicular lymph nodes. Enrollment ran from October 2017 to January 2020.

The sequencing used tumor tissue, collected at baseline. The TCR sequence derives from a person aged 25-80 years with non-small cell lung cancer. The chain links TRBV7-9 to TRBJ2-1; 11 nucleotides agree with TRBD2. The CDR3 DNA sequence: TGTGCCAGCAGCCCTACAGGAGTGGGACTAGCGGACAATGAGCAGTTCTTC. It yields the protein CASSPTGVGLADNEQFF.